This entry concerns a single T cell receptor beta chain. Its antigen target is currently unknown. No per-base quality is available; no much larger clone lies one base away. The cohort consisted of 670 or so healthy bone marrow donors. At the time of sampling, every cohort member was nominally healthy, though immune exposures that went unrecorded were likely present. The donor was CMV seropositive and belonged to the group of 250 to 350 seropositive cohort members. Every donor gave a peripheral blood sample, and the peripheral blood mononuclear cells from that sample were used for TCR beta sequencing. Genomic DNA extraction from the blood cell samples was performed with the Qiagen DNeasy Blood Extraction Kit. This entry comes from a study of cytomegalovirus exposure and HLA in healthy donors (dated by TCRdb to 2015 to 2018). Background on the whole study: An earlier analysis of about 560 of the donors reported under 300 Gb of sequence data and 117 million unique TCR beta sequences obtained from approximately 180 million T cells. The aim of the study was to test whether cataloging public T cell receptors could identify signatures of past pathogen exposure. Across some 400 genotyped donors of the cohort, an average of about 250,000 unique TCR beta nucleotide sequences per donor were sequenced, and approximately 17% of those sequences were non-productive. The study profiled the T cell repertoires of hundreds of subjects by immunosequencing and related them to cytomegalovirus serostatus. An earlier analysis of approximately 640 of the donors applied high-throughput TCR beta sequencing to assess whether each TCR beta V gene segment acted as functional or pseudogenic. A later genetic analysis used genome-wide SNP genotypes for about 60% of the roughly 670 donors, treating that subset as a discovery cohort. Typing coverage varied by locus: 629-630 donors for A, B, C, DRB1 and DQB1; more than 500 for DQA1; around 570 for DPA1; approximately 490 for DPB1. The study combined high-throughput TCR immunosequencing, statistical association of individual TCRs with disease status, and machine learning to predict cytomegalovirus infection status. Donor age, sex, ethnicity and CMV serostatus were compiled alongside the repertoire data. All discovery cohort repertoires had been generated on a single sequencing platform. HLA typing included class I and class II loci at four-digit resolution. Four or five DR-DQ haplotypes were treated as single units for association and clustering because of strong linkage in the cohort. An early release that covered some 640 HLA-typed donors contained approximately 320 gigabases of sequencing data and roughly 84 million unique TCR sequences. Rather than drawing on any new phenotypic data, the later analysis identified candidate immune exposures from TCR beta sequences and the way those sequences occurred across donors. A separate validation cohort of about 110 different subjects was used in addition to the roughly 620-subject first cohort. Of the 300 to 450 genotyped donors, 75% to 85% were placed in the genetic ancestry cluster associated with self-reported Caucasian donors. To study patterns of TCR occurrence, a later analysis re-analyzed previously published TCR beta repertoires from several hundred donors and added high-resolution HLA genotyping.

Library construction relied on the immunoSEQ multiplex PCR assay. The multiplex PCR relied on a mix of 60 forward primers for TCR Vbeta segments and 13 reverse primers for TCR Jbeta segments. The CDR3 region of rearranged TCR beta genes was amplified from genomic DNA with a multiplex PCR assay. Amplified TCR beta libraries were sequenced as 87-base-pair reads on the Illumina HiSeq System. Per the source publication's procedure: In a later analysis, tens of millions of unique TCR beta chains were counted across the approximately 620 repertoires, and roughly 10 million of these chains were shared by at least two donors. To remove PCR and sequencing errors, raw reads were error-corrected and collapsed into unique sequences using a nearest-neighbor algorithm that merged closely related sequences. CDR3 sequences were aligned to IMGT reference sequences to assign V, D and J gene segments. Each retained sequence needed at least a six-nucleotide match to both a V gene segment and a J gene segment. Rearrangements were classified as productive when the CDR3 lacked stop codons and remained in frame with V and J, and all other rearrangements were classified as non-productive. CDR3 was defined according to IMGT convention as the region running from the second conserved V-encoded cysteine to the conserved J-encoded phenylalanine. In an earlier analysis of 587 of the donors, sequences lacking an unambiguous match to a single V gene segment were excluded. An earlier analysis of 587 of the donors classified V segments as functional when productive rearrangements were above 56.7% and as segregating when the standard deviation between donors was above 5%. To diagnose cytomegalovirus status from the catalog of TCR beta chain sequences, a statistical classification framework was built. A later analysis assigned V and J genes by comparing TCR nucleotide sequences with IMGT/GENE-DB human TR gene sequences. The TCRdist pipeline was used in a later analysis to assign CDR3 sequences and most-parsimonious VDJ recombination scenarios. In a later analysis, each TCR beta chain was defined by its CDR3 amino acid sequence together with its V-gene family, and reads without a unique V-gene family were excluded. As a way to deal with suspected cross-contamination and a sequencing artifact, a later analysis dropped 592 nucleotide sequences that were highly shared and had low generation probability. In a later analysis, a clonal expansion index for each public chain was calculated from normalized within-repertoire ranks of inferred template counts. In a later analysis, generation probabilities were computed with a VDJ recombination model fitted to out-of-frame rearrangements, and the resulting probabilities were checked against IGoR. A later analysis scored TCR-TCR, TCR-HLA and TCR-CMV co-occurrence with hypergeometric tests, applying a repertoire-size bias correction to TCR pairs. False discovery rates were estimated in a later analysis by permuting HLA or CMV assignments 20 times. In a later analysis, co-occurring TCRs were grouped using DBSCAN, and TCRdist sequence similarity was added for clustering within HLA-allele-positive subsets. Repertoires with fewer than 30,000 or more than 120,000 public chains, plus five repertoires with anomalous nucleotide sharing, were excluded from co-occurrence clustering. TCRdb's version of the immuneACCESS table is confined to in-frame rearrangements and falls short of the full clone set. An unresolved V gene accounts for under half of the shortfall where checked; the remainder is of unknown origin. V and J calls and clone size are as listed in that table; D and trimming were resolved from the DNA. The sample table shows 100,000 to 150,000 clones, and 70% to 80% are seen once. Around 2.5% of the sample belongs to the ten largest clones.

Study-level results and caveats: It was suggested by the authors that the approach could potentially be generalized to other disease states and immunological phenotypes. Most TCR sequences were observed very rarely across donors, whereas some public TCRs were present in many individuals. In a later analysis, HLA-associated TCR beta chains were found to be more clonally expanded and to have lower generation probabilities than equally common non-associated chains. An earlier analysis of some 560 of the donors showed that most TCR beta V segments appeared in productive rearrangements either about 87% or about 30% of the time, which broadly matched IMGT annotations. The earlier analysis of about 600 of the donors excluded approximately 15 rarely observed V segments, including chromosome 9 orphons, because counts were too low. Most CMV-associated TCR beta chains appeared to be HLA-restricted in a later analysis, and the HLA associations seemed to be driven largely by CMV exposure. A later analysis reported that several top co-occurrence clusters appeared linked to parvovirus B19, influenza, CMV and Epstein-Barr virus. Some IMGT-functional V segments, including TRBV6-2 and TRBV6-3, could not be distinguished by the 87-base-pair reads and were therefore excluded. A total of 164 TCR beta chains were listed by the study as associated with cytomegalovirus. A group of highly shared sequence variants was considered likely to be a technical artifact of the sequencing pipeline. According to a later analysis, TCR association rates differed among HLA loci, with DRB1 alleles showing the most associated TCRs and HLA-C alleles showing the fewest. A later genetic analysis reported fewer N-insertions in productive TCRs among donors in an Asian-associated ancestry cluster than the roughly 700-donor mean. Because some donors lacked HLA typing at each locus, the association tests relied only on the typed subset. In vitro tests confirmed that a few of the cytomegalovirus-associated TCR beta chains recognize cytomegalovirus antigens. A further reported finding was that TCR beta sequences accurately predicted the HLA-A and HLA-B alleles for most subjects in the first cohort. The only immune exposure information available for the cohort was CMV serostatus. When HLA alleles, especially DR and DQ, strongly co-occurred, attributing TCR associations to individual alleles was difficult. In a later genetic analysis, a missense DCLRE1C variant was associated with V-gene and J-gene trimming of TCR beta chains, and the association was replicated in an independent cohort. The classifier was reported to diagnose cytomegalovirus status with high specificity and sensitivity in both the original cohort and the validation cohort. In this cohort, only TCR beta chains were sequenced, and detectable features were limited by the absence of alpha or paired-chain data. Presence/absence analyses assumed roughly uniform sequencing depth across donors, an assumption that may not hold. A later analysis associated some 17,000 TCR beta sequences with specific HLA alleles at a false discovery rate of 0.05. Correlated functional status among segregating V segments might reflect linkage disequilibrium, but an unknown experimental factor could not be ruled out.

Via the germline V gene, CDR1 is SNHLY and CDR2 FYNNEI. The junction carries 16 bases between V and J, which are trimmed by 6 bases and 10 bases respectively. Including cysteine and phenylalanine, the CDR3 has 14 amino acids. Of the read, only the CDR3 DNA is kept; its 42 bases are in frame from base 1. The source material was PBMCs. The source is a woman in her sixties or seventies in good health and CMV-seropositive. The chain uses TRBV2 and TRBJ1-6; no D gene is confidently identified. Here is the DNA: TGTGCCAGCAGACCCCGGGTCGGCGAGTCACCCCTCCACTTT. Translation gives CASRPRVGESPLHF. With all but the CDR3 taken from the reference TRBV2 and TRBJ1-6 genes, the full variable domain is: EPEVTQTPSHQVTQMGQEVILRCVPISNHLYFYWYRQILGQKVEFLVSFYNNEISEKSEIFDDQFSVERPDGSNFTLKIRSTKLEDSAMYFCASRPRVGESPLHFGNGTRLTVT.